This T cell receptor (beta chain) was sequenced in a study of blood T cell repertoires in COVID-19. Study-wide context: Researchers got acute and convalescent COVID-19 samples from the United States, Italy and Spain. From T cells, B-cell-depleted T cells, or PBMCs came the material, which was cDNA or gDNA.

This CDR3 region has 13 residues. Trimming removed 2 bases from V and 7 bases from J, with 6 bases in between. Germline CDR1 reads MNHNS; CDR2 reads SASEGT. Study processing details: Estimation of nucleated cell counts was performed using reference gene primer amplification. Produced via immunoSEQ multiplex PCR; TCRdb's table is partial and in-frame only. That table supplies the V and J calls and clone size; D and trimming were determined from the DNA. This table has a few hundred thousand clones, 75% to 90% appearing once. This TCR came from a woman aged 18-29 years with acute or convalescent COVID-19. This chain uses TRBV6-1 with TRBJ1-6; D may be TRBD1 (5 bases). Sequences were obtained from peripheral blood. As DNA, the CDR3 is TGTGCCAGCAGTGAACAGGGAAATTCACCCCTCCACTTT. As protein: CASSEQGNSPLHF.